Below are 12 T cell receptor beta chains sequenced from a single sample in a study of cytomegalovirus exposure and HLA in healthy donors (dated by TCRdb to between 2016 and 2019). Library generation was performed with the immunoSEQ multiplex PCR assay. For the multiplex PCR, a mixture combining 60 forward primers for TCR Vbeta segments and 13 reverse primers for TCR Jbeta segments was used. The table comes from immuneACCESS by way of TCRdb, which keeps in-frame sequences with V and J called. Part of the clones is missing from these tables; in studies checked, under half for an unresolved V gene and the rest for unknown reasons. The sample has some 75,000 clones on record. Roughly 5% of the sample belongs to the ten largest clones. The sample comprised PBMCs. The receptors were gathered from a man aged 40-49 years in good health and CMV-seronegative.

The J gene is TRBJ1-2, the V gene TRBV4-3, with 7 positions matching TRBD1. This CDR3 has 16 amino acids. CDR1 is LGHNA and CDR2 is YSLEER in the germline V gene. After removal of 6 bases from V and 3 bases from J, the junction contained 13 bases not matched to a gene. The CDR3 reads CASSREDRPLDYGYTF. The CDR3 DNA is TGCGCCAGCAGTCGCGAGGACAGGCCCCTAGACTATGGCTACACCTTC.

V gene TRBV10-3 combines with J gene TRBJ2-3; tentative D call: TRBD1 (6 bases). The CDR3 is 14 amino acids. The V end lost 1 base, the J end lost 4 bases, and 9 bases lay between the germline ends. The germline CDR1 and CDR2 sequences are ENHRY and SYGVKD. The CDR3 is CAISEYRVPDTQYF. Written as DNA, the CDR3 is TGTGCCATCAGTGAGTACAGGGTTCCAGATACGCAGTATTTT.

The chain couples TRBV7-2 to TRBJ2-3; 8 nucleotides agree with TRBD2. V lost 5 bases and J lost 0; bases outside the gene matches: 10. This CDR3 contains 17 residues. Germline V lookup: CDR1 SGHTA, CDR2 FQGNSA. CDR3 sequence reads: CASSRHNSGASTDTQYF. The CDR3 region has the DNA TGTGCCAGCAGCCGACACAATAGCGGGGCTAGCACAGATACGCAGTATTTT.

The CDR3 DNA follows: TGCGCCAGCAGCCAGGGGCTACTAGCGCCTACCACAGATACGCAGTATTTT. Protein sequence: CASSQGLLAPTTDTQYF. The V and J genes are TRBV4-1 and TRBJ2-3; 7 bases are a match to TRBD2. V trimming: 3 bases; J trimming: 2 bases; junction bases outside the gene matches: 11. The CDR3 spans 17 residues. Germline V gives CDR1 MGHRA, CDR2 YSYEKL.

The rearrangement links TRBV7-2 to TRBJ1-2; a possible D gene is TRBD1 (5 bases). This CDR3 region has 10 residues. V lost 10 bases to trimming and J lost 8 bases, with 11 bases between them. CDR1 is SGHTA and CDR2 is FQGNSA in the germline V gene. CDR3 amino acids: CAKAKGGYTF. CDR3 coding DNA: TGTGCCAAAGCTAAGGGGGGCTACACCTTC.

The chain has TRBV4-2 and TRBJ1-2; TRBD1 matches at 7 bases. V shed 1 base and J 4 bases; nucleotides not matched to a gene: 9. The V gene's germline CDR1 is LGHNA and CDR2 YNFKEQ. The CDR3 totals 16 residues. CDR3 bases: TGTGCCAGCAGCCAAGCGTTACAGGGGCTCATCTATGGCTACACCTTC. Its translation: CASSQALQGLIYGYTF.

The rearrangement joins TRBV19 to TRBJ1-5; no definite D call. Germline-derived CDR1 and CDR2 are LNHDA and SQIVND (reference sequence). The CDR3 has 14 residues. V lost 6 bases, J lost 0 bases, and 9 bases lay in between. CDR3 in amino acids: CASSGDYSNQPQHF. Here the CDR3 DNA reads TGTGCCAGTAGCGGGGATTATAGCAATCAGCCCCAGCATTTT.

DNA for the CDR3: TGTGCCAGCAGTCCACAGGGAGGGACTGTCCCCAAGCATTTT. Translation gives CASSPQGGTVPKHF. The gene calls are TRBV6-6 and TRBJ1-5, with TRBD1 as a possible D gene (6 bases). The ends were cut back, 5 bases at V and 14 bases at J, with 22 bases in the middle. The CDR3 sequence is 14 residues long. The V gene's germline CDR1 is MNHNY and CDR2 SVGAGI (reference sequence).

The chain combines TRBV4-2 with TRBJ2-7; the match to TRBD1 covers 10 bases. The V segment lost 4 bases and the J segment 5 bases; nucleotides outside the gene matches: 17. Germline V CDR1 and CDR2: LGHNA, YNFKEQ. The CDR3 sequence is 18 residues long. For the CDR3, the DNA is TGTGCCAGCAGCCTAGACCCCGGGACAGGGGCCCTCTACCACGAGCAGTACTTC. Translation: CASSLDPGTGALYHEQYF.

J is TRBJ1-1 and V is TRBV27; D remains ambiguous. CDR3 length: 15 residues. Trimming removed 7 bases at V and 0 bases at J, with 15 bases between. Germline CDR1 MNHEY, CDR2 SMNVEV (reference sequence). This CDR3 is CASKSPGSMNTEAFF. The CDR3 region has the DNA TGTGCCAGCAAGTCGCCAGGCTCTATGAACACTGAAGCTTTCTTT.

The J gene is TRBJ2-1, the V gene TRBV5-4; 9 bases are shared with TRBD1. The CDR3 consists of 16 residues. After removal of 2 bases from V and 8 bases from J, the junction contained 11 bases not matched to a gene. Germline values: CDR1 SGHNT, CDR2 YYREEE (reference sequence). The CDR3 loop is CASSLTTGGGRDEQFF. The CDR3 nucleotides read TGTGCCAGCAGCTTAACGACAGGGGGTGGTAGGGATGAGCAGTTCTTC.

The chain joins TRBV15 to TRBJ2-5; 12 bases are a match to TRBD2. V dropped 1 base and J dropped 5; count of bases not matched to a gene: 5. The CDR3 is made up of 16 amino acids. Per germline, CDR1 LNHNV and CDR2 YYDKDF (reference sequence). CDR3 nucleotide sequence: TGTGCCACCAGCAGAGGGACTAGCGGGGAGGGGGAGACCCAGTACTTC. It translates to CATSRGTSGEGETQYF.